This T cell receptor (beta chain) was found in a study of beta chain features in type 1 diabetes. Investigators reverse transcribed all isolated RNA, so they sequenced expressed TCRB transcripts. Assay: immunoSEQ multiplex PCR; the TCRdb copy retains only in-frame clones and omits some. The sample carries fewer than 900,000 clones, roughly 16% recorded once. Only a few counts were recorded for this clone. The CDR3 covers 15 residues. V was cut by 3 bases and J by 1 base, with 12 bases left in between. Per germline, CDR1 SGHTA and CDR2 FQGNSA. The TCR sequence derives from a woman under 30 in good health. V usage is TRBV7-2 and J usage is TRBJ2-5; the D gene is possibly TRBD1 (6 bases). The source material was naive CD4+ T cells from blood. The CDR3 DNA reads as TGTGCCAGCAGCTTGACAGGACGGACCCAAGAGACCCAGTACTTC. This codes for CASSLTGRTQETQYF.